Following are 29 T cell receptor beta chains from one sample sequenced in a study of cytomegalovirus exposure and HLA in healthy donors. Amplification used 60 Vbeta primers and 13 Jbeta primers. Libraries were prepared by immunoSEQ multiplex PCR; TCRdb keeps only in-frame clonotypes and omits some of them. The sample comprises 100,000 to 150,000 clones, 65% to 80% of which are singletons, and 2.5% to 3.5% rests with the top ten. The sequenced material came from PBMCs. These receptors were taken from a woman in her 40s in good health and CMV-seropositive.

The rearrangement links TRBV6-6 to TRBJ1-2; no clear D gene. V shed 4 bases and J shed 6 bases, with 3 bases lying between them. Germline CDR1 reads MNHNY; CDR2 reads SVGAGI (reference sequence). The CDR3 contains 10 residues. The CDR3 reads CASSSDGYTF. Here the CDR3 DNA reads TGTGCCAGCAGTTCCGATGGCTACACCTTC.

The chain carries TRBV29-1 and TRBJ1-2; a possible D gene is TRBD1 (6 bases). Between the trimmed V and J ends, which lost 8 bases and 4 bases, there was a span of 11 bases. This CDR3 spans 11 amino acids. Germline CDR1 is SQVTM and CDR2 is ANQGSEA. CDR3 sequence reads: CSSGDSYGYTF. In nucleotides, the CDR3 is TGCAGCTCAGGGGATAGCTATGGCTACACCTTC.

This clone has more than one count but fewer than ten. The chain combines TRBV4-2 with TRBJ2-7, with 10 bases aligning to TRBD2. Germline V gene sequence: CDR1 LGHNA, CDR2 YNFKEQ. Unmatched junction bases numbered 7, after V lost 3 bases and J lost 5 bases. CDR3 size: 15 residues. CDR3 in DNA: TGTGCCAGCAGCCAGGGACTAGCGAGGGGGGACGAGCAGTACTTC. The encoded protein is CASSQGLARGDEQYF.

The rearrangement joins TRBV2 to TRBJ2-5; D unclear. Germline CDR1 SNHLY, CDR2 FYNNEI. The CDR3 is 14 amino acids. Trimming took 4 bases from V and 0 from J, leaving 9 bases between them. CDR3 loop: CASSGAQYQETQYF. The CDR3 DNA follows: TGTGCCAGCAGTGGGGCACAGTACCAAGAGACCCAGTACTTC.

This clone was recorded once. The V and J genes are TRBV27 and TRBJ1-4, with 9 positions matching TRBD1. This CDR3 is built from 14 residues. CDR1 and CDR2 from the germline V gene are MNHEY and SMNVEV (reference sequence). J was trimmed by 8 bases and V by 4 bases; bases with no gene match: 5. The CDR3 nucleotides read TGTGCCAGCAGTTCTACCGGGACAGGGGAAAAACTGTTTTTT. It codes for CASSSTGTGEKLFF.

The gene calls are TRBV7-7 and TRBJ2-7; tentatively, D is TRBD2 (5 bases). Germline V gives CDR1 SSHAT, CDR2 FNYEAQ (reference sequence). Trimming stripped 1 base from V and 5 bases from J, with 9 bases between. The CDR3 has 13 residues. CDR3 sequence (DNA): TGTGCCAGCAGCTTAGGACTGGAGGACGAGCAGTACTTC. Residues: CASSLGLEDEQYF.

The V call is TRBV18, the J call TRBJ2-3; the D gene is possibly TRBD2 (6 bases). Germline CDR1 reads KGHSH; CDR2 reads LQKENI. The CDR3 has 18 residues. V lost 2 bases and J lost 0, with 18 bases in between. CDR3 residues: CASSPVGLTLGSTDTQYF. CDR3 DNA: TGTGCCAGCTCACCAGTGGGACTCACTTTGGGGAGCACAGATACGCAGTATTTT. Using reference TRBV18 and TRBJ2-3 for the parts outside the CDR3, the full variable domain is NAGVMQNPRHLVRRRGQEARLRCSPMKGHSHVYWYRQLPEEGLKFMVYLQKENIIDESGMPKERFSAEFPKEGPSILRIQQVVRGDSAAYFCASSPVGLTLGSTDTQYFGPGTRLTVL.

This rearrangement joins TRBV15 to TRBJ2-1, with D possibly TRBD2 on 6 matching bases. Trimming cost V 0 bases and J 2 bases, with 14 bases left between them. This CDR3 comprises 17 residues. Germline assignment: CDR1 LNHNV and CDR2 YYDKDF (reference sequence). The CDR3 DNA reads TGTGCCACCAGCAGAGATACCTTACGGGGGACCTACAATGAGCAGTTCTTC. Its translation: CATSRDTLRGTYNEQFF.

The V and J genes are TRBV5-8 and TRBJ1-2; D gene ambiguous. From germline, CDR1 is SGHTS and CDR2 YDEGEE. The CDR3 extends over 15 amino acids. The V end was cut by 3 bases, the J end by 1 base, with 13 bases between. CDR3 sequence: CASSSNYRDNYGYTF. The CDR3 region has the DNA TGTGCCAGCAGCTCTAACTACCGGGATAACTATGGCTACACCTTC. Full variable domain (outside the CDR3, taken from reference TRBV5-8 and TRBJ1-2): EAGVTQSPTHLIKTRGQQATLRCSPISGHTSVYWYQQALGLGLQFLLWYDEGEERNRGNFPPRFSGRQFPNYSSELNVNALELEDSALYLCASSSNYRDNYGYTFGSGTRLTVV.

This clone has more than one count but fewer than ten. This chain connects TRBV2 to TRBJ1-6; the D gene is possibly TRBD1 (6 bases). The CDR3 totals 14 residues. V was cut by 3 bases and J by 7 bases, with 10 bases left in between. Looked up from germline, CDR1 is SNHLY and CDR2 is FYNNEI. The CDR3 reads CASSEEQGNSPLHF. DNA of the CDR3: TGTGCCAGCAGTGAGGAACAGGGCAATTCACCCCTCCACTTT.

The rearrangement links TRBV25-1 to TRBJ2-1, with D possibly TRBD2 on 5 matching bases. The germline V gene encodes CDR1 MGHDK and CDR2 SYGVNS. V gave up 2 bases and J gave up 1 base, with 9 bases separating them. The CDR3 extends over 15 amino acids. The CDR3 bases are TGTGCCAGCAGTGAAGTCAGCGGATCCTACAATGAGCAGTTCTTC. Its translation is CASSEVSGSYNEQFF.

The V gene is TRBV7-2, the J gene TRBJ2-7; 7 bases align to TRBD1. Trimming at V came to 4 bases and at J to 3 bases, leaving 3 bases not matched to a gene. The CDR3 extends over 13 amino acids. Germline assignment: CDR1 SGHTA and CDR2 FQGNSA. The CDR3 DNA sequence: TGTGCCAGCAGCTGGACAGGTAACTACGAGCAGTACTTC. Translated: CASSWTGNYEQYF.

The CDR3 spells CASSQAGTGVTNTEAFF. The CDR3 DNA follows: TGCGCCAGCAGCCAAGCCGGGACAGGGGTGACGAACACTGAAGCTTTCTTT. This chain uses TRBV4-3 with TRBJ1-1, with 10 bases identical to TRBD1. CDR1 LGHNA and CDR2 YSLEER come from the germline V gene. V gave up 1 base and J gave up 1 base; unmatched junction bases: 6. CDR3 size: 17 residues.

The chain recombines TRBV6-4 with TRBJ2-6; D may be TRBD1 (5 bases). Trimming removed 6 bases from V and 0 bases from J, with 9 bases in between. CDR1 is MRHNA, CDR2 SNTAGT, per germline. The CDR3 spans 15 residues. CDR3 coding DNA: TGTGCCAGCAGCACAGGCCTCTCTGGGGCCAACGTCCTGACTTTC. Translation gives CASSTGLSGANVLTF.

The J gene is TRBJ2-1, the V gene TRBV25-1, with 7 nucleotides matching TRBD1. V lost 5 bases to trimming and J lost 0 bases; unmatched junction nucleotides: 1. Germline CDR1 reads MGHDK; CDR2 reads SYGVNS. The CDR3 runs to 14 residues. CDR3 protein: CASSRQGSYNEQFF. The CDR3, as DNA: TGTGCCAGCAGTAGACAGGGCTCCTACAATGAGCAGTTCTTC. The full variable domain, with the rest looked up from reference TRBV25-1 and TRBJ2-1, is EADIYQTPRYLVIGTGKKITLECSQTMGHDKMYWYQQDPGMELHLIHYSYGVNSTEKGDLSSESTVSRIRTEHFPLTLESARPSHTSQYLCASSRQGSYNEQFFGPGTRLTVL.

The CDR3 reads CASSEERAGQNTGELFF. CDR3 in DNA: TGTGCCAGCAGCGAGGAAAGAGCGGGGCAGAACACCGGGGAGCTGTTTTTT. The chain recombines TRBV13 with TRBJ2-2, with TRBD2 matching over 7 bases. The germline gives CDR1 PRHDT, CDR2 FYEKMQ (reference sequence). The trim removed 5 bases at V and 1 base at J, leaving 10 bases unmatched. CDR3 size: 17 residues.

The chain combines TRBV6-5 with TRBJ2-3; D not resolved. Deletions cut 7 bases from V and 0 bases from J, with 11 bases between. This CDR3 has 14 amino acids. From germline, CDR1 is MNHEY and CDR2 SVGAGI. As DNA, the CDR3 is TGTGCCAGCAATCGGCCGGAGAGCACAGATACGCAGTATTTT. Residues: CASNRPESTDTQYF.

The rearrangement links TRBV30 to TRBJ2-7, with TRBD1 identical over 8 bases. From germline, CDR1 is GTSNPN and CDR2 SVGIG (reference sequence). The CDR3 is made up of 13 amino acids. Unmatched junction bases numbered 3, after V lost 3 bases and J lost 2 bases. CDR3 sequence: CAWSGQGTYEQYF. CDR3 coding DNA: TGTGCCTGGAGCGGACAGGGTACCTACGAGCAGTACTTC.

The DNA of the CDR3 is TGTGCCAGCACAACCCCCTCAGGGGGCGCGGTGCCCAATCAGCCCCAGCATTTT. Protein sequence: CASTTPSGGAVPNQPQHF. The genes are TRBV2 and TRBJ1-5; 8 bases line up with TRBD1. Per the germline V gene, CDR1 is SNHLY and CDR2 is FYNNEI. With 7 bases clipped from V and 3 bases from J, the junction kept 17 bases outside the gene matches. This CDR3 has 18 residues.

This clone was picked up a small number of times. The rearrangement joins TRBV27 to TRBJ1-1; D gene uncertain. This CDR3 has 17 residues. V dropped 3 bases and J dropped 4 bases, with 21 bases sitting between them. Germline loops: CDR1 MNHEY, CDR2 SMNVEV (reference sequence). CDR3 protein: CASSFRGSGMKSTEAFF. CDR3 DNA: TGTGCCAGCAGTTTCCGAGGCTCCGGGATGAAGAGCACTGAAGCTTTCTTT.

This chain connects TRBV29-1 to TRBJ1-2, with 7 positions matching TRBD1. The CDR3 contains 10 residues. Germline V lookup: CDR1 SQVTM, CDR2 ANQGSEA. V shed 6 bases and J 8 bases; nucleotides not matched to a gene: 3. The CDR3 region has the DNA TGCAGCGTCCGGGACAGCGGCTACACCTTC. Protein sequence: CSVRDSGYTF.

The rearrangement links TRBV10-3 to TRBJ1-1; 7 bases fit TRBD1. CDR3 length: 15 amino acids. Germline loops: CDR1 ENHRY, CDR2 SYGVKD. V gave up 5 bases and J gave up 1 base; unmatched junction bases: 7. CDR3 protein: CAISKTGTENTEAFF. CDR3 DNA: TGTGCCATCAGTAAGACCGGGACAGAGAACACTGAAGCTTTCTTT.

The chain is built from TRBV27 and TRBJ2-1; 8 bases are shared with TRBD1. Trimming at V came to 7 bases and at J to 0 bases, leaving 5 bases not matched to a gene. This CDR3 contains 15 residues. Germline V CDR1 and CDR2: MNHEY, SMNVEV (reference sequence). CDR3 nucleotide sequence: TGTGCCAGCACCCGGGACAGGAGCTCCTACAATGAGCAGTTCTTC. Translated: CASTRDRSSYNEQFF.

The genes are TRBV11-3 and TRBJ2-2; possibly TRBD2 for D (5 bases). The V and J ends lost 0 bases and 1 base respectively, with 6 bases between them. Germline loops: CDR1 SGHNT, CDR2 YENEEA. The CDR3 spans 15 residues. Here the CDR3 DNA reads TGTGCCAGCAGCTTAGACGGGATGAACACCGGGGAGCTGTTTTTT. It codes for CASSLDGMNTGELFF. Full variable domain (rest looked up from reference TRBV11-3 and TRBJ2-2): EAGVVQSPRYKIIEKKQPVAFWCNPISGHNTLYWYLQNLGQGPELLIRYENEEAVDDSQLPKDRFSAERLKGVDSTLKIQPAELGDSAVYLCASSLDGMNTGELFFGEGSRLTVL.

The chain links TRBV18 to TRBJ2-7; a possible D gene is TRBD1 (5 bases). This CDR3 region has 15 residues. Germline V lookup: CDR1 KGHSH, CDR2 LQKENI. V lost 6 bases, J lost 2 bases, and 17 bases lay in between. The CDR3 nucleotides are TGTGCCAGCTCGCCCGCCCAGGGTGCCACCTACGAGCAGTACTTC. This codes for CASSPAQGATYEQYF.

The chain joins TRBV10-3 to TRBJ2-1; 10 nucleotides agree with TRBD1. Germline loops: CDR1 ENHRY, CDR2 SYGVKD. Trimming removed 7 bases from V and 8 bases from J; junction bases left unmatched: 5. CDR3 length: 13 amino acids. As DNA, the CDR3 is TGTGCCATCAATCTGGACAGGGGGGATGAGCAGTTCTTC. Translated: CAINLDRGDEQFF.

The rearrangement joins TRBV4-3 to TRBJ1-3; possibly TRBD1 for D (5 bases). Trimming removed 0 bases from V and 0 bases from J, with 9 bases in between. Germline V gene lookup returns CDR1 LGHNA and CDR2 YSLEER. The CDR3 spans 16 residues. This chain's CDR3 is CASSQEPGHSGNTIYF. The CDR3 DNA is TGCGCCAGCAGCCAAGAGCCAGGGCACTCTGGAAACACCATATATTTT.

The gene calls are TRBV6-5 and TRBJ1-2; weak D call: TRBD1 (5 bases). Germline V gene data show CDR1 as MNHEY and CDR2 as SVGAGI. The CDR3 loop spans 15 amino acids. Trimming took off 5 bases at V and 4 bases at J, with 17 bases between the two ends. The CDR3 DNA is TGTGCCAGCAGTAAAACCGAAGGGGCCCTCTATGGCTACACCTTC. This sequence encodes CASSKTEGALYGYTF.

The chain carries TRBV7-2 and TRBJ2-7; 8 bases align to TRBD2. V shed 4 bases, J shed 6 bases, and the junction held 5 bases outside the gene matches. The CDR3 runs 13 residues. CDR1 SGHTA and CDR2 FQGNSA come from the germline V gene. CDR3 loop: CASSWREDLEQYF. The CDR3, as DNA: TGTGCCAGCAGCTGGCGGGAGGATCTCGAGCAGTACTTC.